Detailed here is one TCR beta chain. The antigen is undetermined. The identical CDR3 is also encoded by other nucleotide sequences in the sample. The CDR3 sequence is 13 residues long. Germline V gene sequence: CDR1 SGHRS, CDR2 YFSETQ. The V end was cut by 0 bases, the J end by 1 base, with 5 bases between. This sample stems from a study of shared clonotypes between healthy human individuals. Whole-study findings and limits: An effect of sequencing depth on clonotype sharing among donors was expected. It was observed that roughly 5.1% of naive CD4 clonotypes were shared across a few donors.

The method was immunoSEQ multiplex PCR; TCRdb's version includes in-frame clones alone and lacks a portion of them. Among about 1 million clones listed, roughly 80% were seen once. The sequence was collected from a man in his late teens or twenties in good health. The genes are TRBV5-1 and TRBJ2-7; D call uncertain. The source material was memory CD4+ T cells sorted from blood. Subset denoted: CD45RA-negative fraction. CDR3 nucleotides: TGCGCCAGCAGCTTGGATCGATCCTACGAGCAGTACTTC. Its protein product is CASSLDRSYEQYF.